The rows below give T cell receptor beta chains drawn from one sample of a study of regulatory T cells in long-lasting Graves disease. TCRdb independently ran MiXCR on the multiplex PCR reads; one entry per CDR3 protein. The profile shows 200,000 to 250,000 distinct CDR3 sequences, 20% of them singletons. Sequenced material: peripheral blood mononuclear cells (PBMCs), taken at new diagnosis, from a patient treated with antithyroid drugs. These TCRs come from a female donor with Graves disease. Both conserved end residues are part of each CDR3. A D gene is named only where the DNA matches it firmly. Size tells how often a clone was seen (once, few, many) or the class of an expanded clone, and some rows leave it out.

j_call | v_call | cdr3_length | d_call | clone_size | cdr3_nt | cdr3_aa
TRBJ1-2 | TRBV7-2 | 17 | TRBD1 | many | TGTGCCAGCAGCTTAAAGTTATCGATCGACAGGGTCATGGGCTACACCTTC | CASSLKLSIDRVMGYTF
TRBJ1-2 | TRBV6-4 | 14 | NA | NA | TGTGCCAGCAGCCGGGACAAGGATTACTATGGCTACACCTTC | CASSRDKDYYGYTF
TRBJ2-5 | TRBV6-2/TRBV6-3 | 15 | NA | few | TGTGCCAGCAGTGACGGCCGGGCAGGGGATACAGCCCAGTACTTC | CASSDGRAGDTAQYF
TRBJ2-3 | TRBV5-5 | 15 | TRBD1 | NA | TGTGCCGGCAGCTTGACGGGACAGGGGACAGGTACGCAGTATTTT | CAGSLTGQGTGTQYF
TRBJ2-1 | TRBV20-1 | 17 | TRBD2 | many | TGCAGTGCAAGCACCCTATTAGCGGGGGGGCTATACAATGAGCAGTTCTTC | CSASTLLAGGLYNEQFF
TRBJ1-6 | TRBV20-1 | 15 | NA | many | TGCAGTGCTAGATCACGGGGTCGGGACAATTCACCCCTCCACTTT | CSARSRGRDNSPLHF
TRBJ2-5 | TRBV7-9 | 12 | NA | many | TGTGCCAGCGCACAGGGGGGGGAGACCCAGTACTTC | CASAQGGETQYF
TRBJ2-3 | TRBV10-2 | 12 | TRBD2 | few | TGCGCCAGCAGTGAGAGCGGGGCCACGCAGTATTTT | CASSESGATQYF
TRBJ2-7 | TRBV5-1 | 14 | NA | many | TGCGCCAGCAGCTTAGGAGGGCAGAGCTACGAGCAGTACTTC | CASSLGGQSYEQYF
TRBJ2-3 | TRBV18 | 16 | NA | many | TGTGCCAGCTCACCTTCACTAGCAACCAGCACAGATACGCAGTATTTT | CASSPSLATSTDTQYF
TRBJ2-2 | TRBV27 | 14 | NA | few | TGTGCCAGCAGTTTATCCCTGTACACCGGGGAGCTGTTTTTT | CASSLSLYTGELFF
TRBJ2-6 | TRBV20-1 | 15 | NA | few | TGCAGTGCGCGAACAGGGACTCCTGGGGCCAACGTCCTGACTTTC | CSARTGTPGANVLTF
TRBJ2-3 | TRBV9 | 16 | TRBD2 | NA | TGTGCCAGCAGCGCAGGACTAGCGGGAATTCGTAATACGCAGTATTTT | CASSAGLAGIRNTQYF
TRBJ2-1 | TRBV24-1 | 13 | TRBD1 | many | TGTGCCACCAGTGGCCTGCCGGGACAGAATATGTTCTTC | CATSGLPGQNMFF
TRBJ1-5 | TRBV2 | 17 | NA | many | TGTGCCAGCAGTGACAGATCGGCGGCAGGGGTAAGGCAGCCCCAGCATTTT | CASSDRSAAGVRQPQHF
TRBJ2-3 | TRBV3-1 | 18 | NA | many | TGTGCCAGCCCCTGGCGAGAGGGACTTTTCCCCCGCACAGATACGCAGTATTTT | CASPWREGLFPRTDTQYF
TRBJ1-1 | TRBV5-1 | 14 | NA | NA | TGCGCCAGCAGCTTGGAACAGGGCAACACTGAAGCTTTCTTT | CASSLEQGNTEAFF
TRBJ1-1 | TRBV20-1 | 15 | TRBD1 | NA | TGCAGTGCTAGAGACCCAGGGGGCTATGGCACTGAAGCTTTCTTT | CSARDPGGYGTEAFF
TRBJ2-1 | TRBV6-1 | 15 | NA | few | TGTGCCAGCAATGACGTTGCTAGTATAGGCAATGAGCAGTTCTTC | CASNDVASIGNEQFF
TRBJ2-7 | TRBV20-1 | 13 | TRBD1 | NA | TGCAGTGTAGCAACAGGGGGAAATTACGAGCAGTACTTC | CSVATGGNYEQYF
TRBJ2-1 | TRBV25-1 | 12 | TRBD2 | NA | TGTGCCAGCAGTGGGACTAGCGGGGAGCAGTTCTTC | CASSGTSGEQFF
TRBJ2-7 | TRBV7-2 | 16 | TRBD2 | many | TGTGCCAGCAGCTTATTAGCGGGAGCCGCCGGGGAGGAGCAGTACTTC | CASSLLAGAAGEEQYF
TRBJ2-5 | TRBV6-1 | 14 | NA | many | TGTGCCAGCAGTGATTGGGGGCGGAGGGAGACCCAGTACTTC | CASSDWGRRETQYF